These 10 T cell receptor beta chains originate from one sample sequenced in a study of cytomegalovirus exposure and HLA in healthy donors. This PCR relied on a set of 60 Vbeta primers and 13 Jbeta primers. TCRdb's copy holds only in-frame clones and misses some; the assay was immunoSEQ multiplex PCR. The sample consists of 120,000 or so clones, approximately 80% of them appearing once. Source material: PBMCs. All receptors come from a man aged 30 to 45 in good health and CMV-seropositive.

The gene calls are TRBV11-2 and TRBJ2-3; the match to TRBD2 covers 8 bases. The germline gives CDR1 SGHAT, CDR2 FQNNGV. This CDR3 region has 13 residues. V lost 7 bases to trimming and J lost 4 bases; unmatched junction nucleotides: 4. This CDR3 is CASNRGGADTQYF. The CDR3 coding sequence is TGTGCCAGCAACCGGGGGGGGGCAGATACGCAGTATTTT.

In DNA, the CDR3 is TGTGCCAGCAGCGTAGGGGGACAGGGACCTTTCTACACCTTC. Translating gives CASSVGGQGPFYTF. The chain recombines TRBV9 with TRBJ1-2; 9 nucleotides line up with TRBD1. This CDR3 spans 14 amino acids. Trimming removed 0 bases from V and 10 bases from J; junction bases left unmatched: 7. Germline loops: CDR1 SGDLS, CDR2 YYNGEE.

The V gene is TRBV12-2, the J gene TRBJ1-4. TRBV12-2 is a pseudogene locus. The CDR3 has 16 residues. Here the CDR3 DNA reads TGTGCAAGTCGCTTATCCTCCCCAGGGACTCGTGAAAAACTGTTTTTT. It yields the protein CASRLSSPGTREKLFF.

The sample holds a few counts of this clone. CDR3 loop: CASTDRGLVGYTF. The CDR3, as DNA: TGTGCCAGCACGGACAGGGGGCTAGTTGGCTACACCTTC. This chain uses TRBV2 with TRBJ1-2; TRBD1 matches 11 bases. This CDR3 has 13 amino acids. V dropped 7 bases and J dropped 7; count of bases not matched to a gene: 5. CDR1 is SNHLY, CDR2 FYNNEI, per germline.

The chain couples TRBV6-4 to TRBJ1-2; D remains ambiguous. CDR1 is MRHNA, CDR2 SNTAGT, per germline. Trimming pared 4 bases from V and 8 bases from J, leaving 20 bases between. The CDR3 is 15 residues long. CDR3 coding DNA: TGTGCCAGCAGTGCCTTCGTATCACCCCCGCGGGGCTACACCTTC. Its protein product is CASSAFVSPPRGYTF.

The chain couples TRBV10-3 to TRBJ2-5, with D uncertain. The CDR3 totals 13 residues. V lost 4 bases to trimming and J lost 5 bases, with 11 bases between them. CDR1 ENHRY and CDR2 SYGVKD come from the germline V gene. The CDR3 reads CAISGRSGETQYF. In DNA form, the CDR3 reads TGTGCCATCAGTGGCAGGTCTGGGGAGACCCAGTACTTC.

This rearrangement joins TRBV10-2 to TRBJ2-1, with TRBD2 identical over 9 bases. This CDR3 has 19 amino acids. The V gene's germline CDR1 is WSHSY and CDR2 SAAADI. The V segment lost 0 bases and the J segment 4 bases; nucleotides outside the gene matches: 13. Here the CDR3 reads CASSESNTNRLAVYNEQFF. The CDR3 DNA follows: TGCGCCAGCAGTGAGTCCAACACTAACAGACTAGCGGTTTACAATGAGCAGTTCTTC.

V and J are TRBV5-1 and TRBJ2-5; the match to TRBD1 covers 10 bases. In germline, CDR1 is SGHRS, CDR2 YFSETQ. The V segment lost 2 bases and the J segment 4 bases; nucleotides outside the gene matches: 17. The CDR3 loop spans 19 amino acids. CDR3 protein: CASSFQGVTGGAGRETQYF. CDR3 coding DNA: TGCGCCAGCAGCTTTCAGGGTGTGACAGGGGGCGCAGGAAGAGAGACCCAGTACTTC.

The chain recombines TRBV9 with TRBJ2-3; 8 positions match TRBD2. Unmatched junction bases numbered 4, after V lost 0 bases and J lost 1 base. Germline loops: CDR1 SGDLS, CDR2 YYNGEE. There are 16 residues in the CDR3. In nucleotides, the CDR3 is TGTGCCAGCAGCGTAGCTGCGGGGGGAGGCACAGATACGCAGTATTTT. This sequence encodes CASSVAAGGGTDTQYF.

The rearrangement uses TRBV7-7 and TRBJ2-3; tentatively, D is TRBD2 (5 bases). V was cut by 1 base and J by 4 bases, with 6 bases left in between. The CDR3 consists of 13 residues. The V gene's germline CDR1 is SSHAT and CDR2 FNYEAQ (reference sequence). The CDR3 coding sequence is TGTGCCAGCAGCTTAGGGAGGTCAGATACGCAGTATTTT. It is translated as CASSLGRSDTQYF.